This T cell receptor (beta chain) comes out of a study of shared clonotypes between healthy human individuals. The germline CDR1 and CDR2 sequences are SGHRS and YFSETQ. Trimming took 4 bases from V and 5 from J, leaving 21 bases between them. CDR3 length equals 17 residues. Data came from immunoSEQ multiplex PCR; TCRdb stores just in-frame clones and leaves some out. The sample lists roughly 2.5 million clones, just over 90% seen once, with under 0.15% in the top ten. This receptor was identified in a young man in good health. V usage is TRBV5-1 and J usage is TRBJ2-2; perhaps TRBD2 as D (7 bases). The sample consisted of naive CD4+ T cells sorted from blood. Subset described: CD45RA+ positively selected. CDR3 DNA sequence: TGCGCCAGCAGCGATCCCCGGGGGGCTGGGAGGACCGGGGAGCTGTTTTTT. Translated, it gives CASSDPRGAGRTGELFF.